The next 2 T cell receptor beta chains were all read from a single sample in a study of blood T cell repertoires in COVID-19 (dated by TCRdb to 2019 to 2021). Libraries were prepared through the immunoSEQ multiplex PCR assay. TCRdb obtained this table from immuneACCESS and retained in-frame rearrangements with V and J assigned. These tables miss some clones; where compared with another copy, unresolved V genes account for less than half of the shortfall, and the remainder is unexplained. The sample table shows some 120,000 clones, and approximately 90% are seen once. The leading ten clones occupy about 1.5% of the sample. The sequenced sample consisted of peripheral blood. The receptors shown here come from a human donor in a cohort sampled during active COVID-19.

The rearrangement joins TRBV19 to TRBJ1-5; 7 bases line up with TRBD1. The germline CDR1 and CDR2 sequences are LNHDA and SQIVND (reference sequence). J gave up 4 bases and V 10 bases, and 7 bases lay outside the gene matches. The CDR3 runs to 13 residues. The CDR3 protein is CATSGTVNQPQHF. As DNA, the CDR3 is TGTGCCACATCCGGGACAGTGAATCAGCCCCAGCATTTT.

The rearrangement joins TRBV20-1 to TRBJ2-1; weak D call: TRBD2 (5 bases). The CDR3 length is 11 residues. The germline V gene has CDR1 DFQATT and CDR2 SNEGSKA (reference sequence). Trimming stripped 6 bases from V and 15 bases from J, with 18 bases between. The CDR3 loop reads CSAGYGNDGFF. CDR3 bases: TGCAGTGCCGGGTACGGGAACGATGGGTTCTTC.